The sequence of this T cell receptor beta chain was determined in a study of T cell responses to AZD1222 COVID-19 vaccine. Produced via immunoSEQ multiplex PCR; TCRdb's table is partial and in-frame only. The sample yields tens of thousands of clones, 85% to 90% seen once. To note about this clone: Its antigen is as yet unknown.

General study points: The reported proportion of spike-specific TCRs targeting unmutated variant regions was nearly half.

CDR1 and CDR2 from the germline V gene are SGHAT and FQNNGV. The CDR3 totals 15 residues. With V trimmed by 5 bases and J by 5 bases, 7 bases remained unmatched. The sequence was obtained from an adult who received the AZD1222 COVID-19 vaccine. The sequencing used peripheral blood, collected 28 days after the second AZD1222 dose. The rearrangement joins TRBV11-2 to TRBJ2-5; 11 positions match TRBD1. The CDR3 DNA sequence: TGTGCCAGCAGCATCGGACAGGGGGCTGTCGAGACCCAGTACTTC. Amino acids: CASSIGQGAVETQYF.